These T cell receptor beta chains were read from a single sample in a study of blood T cell repertoires in COVID-19. The assay was immunoSEQ multiplex PCR, and TCRdb's table has in-frame clones only and misses some. The sample contains about 73,000 clones, over 80% of which appear only once. The sequenced material came from peripheral blood. These receptors all stem from a woman aged 55-69 years with acute or convalescent COVID-19. CDR3s include the opening cysteine and the closing phenylalanine or tryptophan. The D gene is left open where the match is weak. A clone size is listed for some rows: how often the clone was seen (once, few, many), or a class if it is expanded.

>-|TRBJ1-2|-|11|TRBV29-1
TGCAGCGTTGGGGAGAACTATGGCTACACCTTC
CSVGENYGYTF
>-|TRBJ2-7|TRBD1|16|TRBV27
TGTGCCAGCAGTTCCCCAGGCAGGGGGCCATCCTACGAGCAGTACTTC
CASSSPGRGPSYEQYF
>-|TRBJ2-3|TRBD1|14|TRBV5-1
TGCGCCAGCAGCTATGACAGGGCCACAGATACGCAGTATTTT
CASSYDRATDTQYF
>-|TRBJ2-2|-|15|TRBV5-4
TGTGCCAGCAGCTTGGTTGGCAGGCCCACCGGGGAGCTGTTTTTT
CASSLVGRPTGELFF
>-|TRBJ1-3|-|17|TRBV4-1
TGCGCCAGCAGCCAACCGCGTCGGGGTGACTCTGGAAACACCATATATTTT
CASSQPRRGDSGNTIYF
>-|TRBJ2-5|-|14|TRBV6-5
TGTGCCAGCAGTTACGCCTATAGCCGAGAGACCCAGTACTTC
CASSYAYSRETQYF
>-|TRBJ1-2|TRBD1|14|TRBV28
TGTGCCAGCAGTTTGACAGGGCGGCAGTATGGCTACACCTTC
CASSLTGRQYGYTF
>-|TRBJ2-1|TRBD1|13|TRBV5-1
TGCGCCAGCAGCTTGGGACAGGGTGGTGAGCAGTTCTTC
CASSLGQGGEQFF
>-|TRBJ2-2|TRBD2|18|TRBV11-2
TGTGCCAGCAGCTTAGGAAGATATAGCGGGGTGAACACCGGGGAGCTGTTTTTT
CASSLGRYSGVNTGELFF
>-|TRBJ1-5|-|15|TRBV30
TGTGCCTGGAGTCCCAGGGGACGGTTAAATCAGCCCCAGCATTTT
CAWSPRGRLNQPQHF
>-|TRBJ2-3|-|17|TRBV29-1
TGCAGCGTTAAAGGGAGGCCGGGACTGGGTTCCACAGATACGCAGTATTTT
CSVKGRPGLGSTDTQYF
>-|TRBJ2-3|-|14|TRBV28
TGTGCCAGCAAACTGGGGGGGGGCCAGGATACGCAGTATTTT
CASKLGGGQDTQYF
>-|TRBJ1-2|-|13|TRBV6-1
TGTGCCAGCAGTGAATCCGGGAACTATGGCTACACCTTC
CASSESGNYGYTF
>-|TRBJ2-5|-|14|TRBV5-1
TGCGCCAGCAGCTTGGGACCAAGGGGGGAGACCCAGTACTTC
CASSLGPRGETQYF
>-|TRBJ1-2|-|12|TRBV7-3
TGTGCCAGCAGCTTATCTGGGGGGAATTACACCTTC
CASSLSGGNYTF
>-|TRBJ1-5|-|14|TRBV6-5
TGTGCCAGCAGTTCCCCCGGGGGCAATCAGCCCCAGCATTTT
CASSSPGGNQPQHF
>-|TRBJ2-5|TRBD2|14|TRBV9
TGTGCCAGCAGCGCCGGGACTACTGGGGAGACCCAGTACTTC
CASSAGTTGETQYF
>-|TRBJ1-1|-|14|TRBV5-6
TGTGCCAGCAGCCGGACACCCATGAACACTGAAGCTTTCTTT
CASSRTPMNTEAFF
>-|TRBJ2-3|TRBD2|14|TRBV5-4
TGTGCCACCCACCGGCGGGGGGGCACAGATACGCAGTATTTT
CATHRRGGTDTQYF
>-|TRBJ2-3|-|15|TRBV18
TGTGCCAGCTCACCCCAGAGACATGGCACAGATACGCAGTATTTT
CASSPQRHGTDTQYF
>-|TRBJ1-5|-|15|TRBV18
TGTGCCAGCTCACCACGAGAGGGGGGGAATCAGCCCCAGCATTTT
CASSPREGGNQPQHF
>-|TRBJ1-2|TRBD1|15|TRBV9
TGTGCCAGCAGCCAAAGCCCAGGGGGCAACTATGGCTACACCTTC
CASSQSPGGNYGYTF
>few|TRBJ2-7|TRBD2|13|TRBV19
TGTGCCACTGCGGGAGACGACTCCTACGAGCAGTACTTC
CATAGDDSYEQYF
>-|TRBJ1-3|-|16|TRBV5-1
TGCGCCAGCAGCCTCCGGGAGCCAGCTTCTGGAAACACCATATATTTT
CASSLREPASGNTIYF
>few|TRBJ1-5|TRBD1|16|TRBV30
TGTGCCTGGAGTGGATCAGGGGGCTCGAACAATCAGCCCCAGCATTTT
CAWSGSGGSNNQPQHF
>-|TRBJ2-7|TRBD1|15|TRBV5-6
TGTGCCAGCAGCTTATGGCACAGGGGAAGATACGAGCAGTACTTC
CASSLWHRGRYEQYF
>-|TRBJ2-2|TRBD2|16|TRBV9
TGTGCCAGCAGCCCAAGGACTAGCGGGGGGCCCGGGGAGCTGTTTTTT
CASSPRTSGGPGELFF
>-|TRBJ1-2|-|15|TRBV7-9
TGTGCCAGCAGCTCGAACGGGGAGGGTATGTATGGCTACACCTTC
CASSSNGEGMYGYTF
>-|TRBJ2-3|TRBD1|13|TRBV9
TGTGCCAGCACAAAGGGGGCGGGAGATACGCAGTATTTT
CASTKGAGDTQYF
>-|TRBJ2-5|-|13|TRBV18
TGTGCCAGCTCGCAGACACTTCCCGAGACCCAGTACTTC
CASSQTLPETQYF